This T cell receptor (beta chain) was recovered during a study of cytomegalovirus exposure and HLA in healthy donors (dated by TCRdb to 2016 to 2017). As for the study more broadly: According to an earlier analysis of 587 of the donors, about 170 million T cells yielded approximately 120 million unique TCR beta sequences and more than 250 Gb of sequence data. About 280 gigabases of sequencing data and approximately 92 million unique TCR sequences made up an early release that covered 640 HLA-typed donors. The genetic ancestry cluster associated with self-reported Caucasian donors included around four fifths of the approximately 400 genotyped donors. The study was designed to test whether signatures of past pathogen exposure could be identified by cataloging public T cell receptors. The T cell repertoires of several hundred subjects were profiled by immunosequencing and related to cytomegalovirus serostatus. Along with the approximately 670-subject first cohort, a separate validation cohort of around 110 different subjects was used. High-throughput TCR immunosequencing, statistical association of individual TCRs with disease status, and machine learning were combined to predict cytomegalovirus infection status. A later analysis re-analyzed previously published TCR beta repertoires from about 730 donors and added high-resolution HLA genotyping to study TCR occurrence patterns. The later analysis used no new phenotypic data to find candidate immune exposures, relying instead on TCR beta sequences and their occurrence across donors. An earlier analysis of about 620 of the donors applied high-throughput TCR beta sequencing to assess whether each TCR beta V gene segment acted as functional or pseudogenic. Donor age, sex, ethnicity and CMV serostatus were compiled alongside the repertoire data. In a later genetic analysis, genome-wide SNP genotypes for about 65% of the roughly 670 donors were used, and that subset was treated as a discovery cohort. Every discovery cohort repertoire had been produced on one sequencing platform. HLA typing included class I and class II loci at four-digit resolution. The number of typed donors differed by locus: roughly 629-640 for A, B, C, DRB1 and DQB1; 500 to 550 for DQA1; approximately 600 for DPA1; and 400 to 480 for DPB1. Because of strong linkage in the cohort, roughly five DR-DQ haplotypes were treated as single units for association and clustering. On average, 235,054 unique TCR beta nucleotide sequences were sequenced per donor among about 400 genotyped donors of the cohort, with roughly a sixth of those sequences being non-productive. Here is what the overall study found, with its caveats: V-gene and J-gene trimming of TCR beta chains was associated with a missense DCLRE1C variant in a later genetic analysis, and the association was replicated in an independent cohort. A later analysis found that HLA-associated TCR beta chains were more clonally expanded and had lower generation probabilities than equally common non-associated chains. While some public TCRs were present in many individuals, most TCR sequences turned up only very rarely across donors. Most CMV-associated TCR beta chains appeared to be HLA-restricted in a later analysis, and the HLA associations seemed to be driven largely by CMV exposure. A later analysis found that TCR association rates varied across HLA loci, with DRB1 alleles showing the most associated TCRs and HLA-C alleles the fewest. Because counts were too low, around 18 rarely observed V segments, including chromosome 9 orphons, were left out of the earlier analysis of approximately 500 of the donors. Because HLA typing was unavailable for some donors at each locus, only the typed subset was used in association tests. Several of the top co-occurrence clusters appeared to be linked to parvovirus B19, influenza, CMV and Epstein-Barr virus, according to a later analysis. Only TCR beta chains were sequenced in this cohort, and the absence of alpha or paired-chain data limited detectable features. A later genetic analysis reported fewer N-insertions in productive TCRs among donors in an Asian-associated ancestry cluster than the roughly 620-donor mean. An earlier analysis of some 560 of the donors showed that most TCR beta V segments appeared in productive rearrangements either about 90% or about 30% of the time, which broadly matched IMGT annotations. Cytomegalovirus status was reported to be diagnosed by the classifier with high specificity and sensitivity in both the original and validation cohorts. A further reported finding was that TCR beta sequences accurately predicted the HLA-A and HLA-B alleles for most subjects in the first cohort. At a false discovery rate of 0.05, a later analysis linked roughly 17,000 TCR beta sequences to specific HLA alleles. Because the 87-base-pair reads could not distinguish some IMGT-functional V segments, including TRBV6-2 and TRBV6-3, those segments were excluded. When HLA alleles, especially DR and DQ, strongly co-occurred, attributing TCR associations to individual alleles was difficult. A group of highly shared sequence variants was considered likely to be a technical artifact of the sequencing pipeline. Three of the identified cytomegalovirus-associated TCR beta chains were confirmed in vitro to be specific for cytomegalovirus antigens. A total of 150 to 200 TCR beta chains were listed by the study as associated with cytomegalovirus. Linkage disequilibrium might explain the correlated functional status among segregating V segments, but an unknown experimental factor could not be ruled out. Roughly uniform sequencing depth across donors was assumed in presence/absence analyses, although this assumption may not hold. According to the authors, the approach could potentially be generalized to other disease states and immunological phenotypes. The only immune exposure information available for the cohort was CMV serostatus.

Of note for this clone: Its antigen is not yet known. No much larger clone is present one base from it, and per-base qualities are unavailable.

From the cysteine up to the phenylalanine, the CDR3 has a length of 14 residues. This entry keeps only the CDR3 DNA: 42 bases, framed from base 1. The V and J ends are trimmed by 8 bases and 1 base, leaving 12 bases between them. The germline V gene yields SGHAT for CDR1 and FQNNGV for CDR2. Library generation was performed with the immunoSEQ multiplex PCR assay. For the multiplex PCR, a mixture combining 60 forward primers for TCR Vbeta segments and 13 reverse primers for TCR Jbeta segments was used. A multiplex PCR assay on genomic DNA amplified the CDR3 region of rearranged TCR beta genes. The amplified TCR beta libraries were sequenced on the Illumina HiSeq System as 87-base-pair reads. Concerning the study's data processing: In a later analysis, 80 million or so unique TCR beta chains were counted across the roughly 610 repertoires, and about 9.9 million of these chains were shared by at least two donors. A nearest-neighbor algorithm error-corrected the raw reads and collapsed the reads into unique sequences, merging closely related sequences to remove PCR and sequencing errors. CDR3 sequences were aligned to IMGT reference sequences to assign V, D and J gene segments. For a sequence to be retained, a match of at least six nucleotides to both a V gene segment and a J gene segment was required. Rearrangements were called productive when the CDR3 lacked stop codons and stayed in frame with V and J; all others were non-productive. CDR3 was defined according to IMGT convention as the region running from the second conserved V-encoded cysteine to the conserved J-encoded phenylalanine. Sequences without an unambiguous match to a single V gene segment were excluded from the earlier analysis of about 640 of the donors. An earlier analysis of fewer than 750 of the donors called V segments functional above 56.7% productive rearrangements and segregating when the between-donor standard deviation exceeded 5%. To diagnose cytomegalovirus status from the catalog of TCR beta chain sequences, a statistical classification framework was built. V and J gene assignment, in a later analysis, came from comparing TCR nucleotide sequences with IMGT/GENE-DB human TR gene sequences. Using the TCRdist pipeline, a later analysis assigned CDR3 sequences along with most-parsimonious VDJ recombination scenarios. In a later analysis, every TCR beta chain was defined by the combination of its CDR3 amino acid sequence and its V-gene family, and reads without a unique V-gene family were dropped. To address suspected cross-contamination and a sequencing artifact, a later analysis removed roughly 640 highly shared, low-generation-probability nucleotide sequences. In a later analysis, a clonal expansion index was calculated for each public chain from normalized within-repertoire ranks of inferred template counts. In a later analysis, generation probabilities were computed with a VDJ recombination model fitted to out-of-frame rearrangements, and the resulting probabilities were checked against IGoR. A later analysis scored TCR-TCR, TCR-HLA and TCR-CMV co-occurrence with hypergeometric tests, applying a repertoire-size bias correction to TCR pairs. False discovery rates were estimated in a later analysis by permuting HLA or CMV assignments 20 times. In a later analysis, co-occurring TCRs were grouped with DBSCAN, and TCRdist sequence similarity was added when clustering was performed within HLA-allele-positive subsets. Repertoires with fewer than 30,000 or more than 120,000 public chains, plus five repertoires with anomalous nucleotide sharing, were excluded from co-occurrence clustering. As stored in TCRdb, this immuneACCESS dataset retains in-frame rearrangements with V and J assigned. A fraction of the clones does not appear; measured against another copy, unresolved V genes explain less than half of the discrepancy, and the remainder lacks a known reason. The V and J calls and clone size come from that table; D and trimming were worked out from the DNA. The sample includes about 150,000 clones, with approximately 80% observed a single time. Approximately 3.4% of the sample is taken by the ten largest.

The cohort was made up of under 800 healthy bone marrow donors. At the time of sampling, every cohort member was nominally healthy, though immune exposures that went unrecorded were likely present. The donor tested CMV seropositive and was one of the 289 seropositive cohort members. A peripheral blood sample was collected from each donor, and TCR beta sequencing was performed on peripheral blood mononuclear cells. Genomic DNA was extracted from the blood cell samples with the Qiagen DNeasy Blood Extraction Kit. The specimen was PBMCs. This TCR was sampled from a woman in her forties or fifties in good health and CMV-seropositive. The rearrangement combines TRBV11-2 with TRBJ2-1, and possibly TRBD2, on 6 matching bases. The DNA is TGTGCCAGCCGACCCGGGGGTTCCTACAATGAGCAGTTCTTC. Its protein is CASRPGGSYNEQFF.